This T cell receptor beta chain was identified during a study of tumor-infiltrating lymphocytes in primary liver carcinoma. Overall study context: Patients underwent surgical resection for primary liver carcinoma. Staging of the tumors gave T1-T3 N0M0, with widths of about 4 to 10 cm.

As to this clonotype: Its antigen remains unknown. The CDR3 does not close with the conserved phenylalanine or tryptophan, likely indicating a read error.

Whole-study results and caveats: Whereas tumor region pairs overlapped more, tumor-adjacent and tumor-blood pairs overlapped less. Unsorted bulk processing meant the study did not compare CD4+ and CD8+ repertoires.

The source of the blood RNA was unsorted whole blood, and germline DNA was extracted as well. The length of the CDR3 is 17 residues. V dropped 0 bases and J dropped 0 bases, with 12 bases sitting between them. Germline-derived CDR1 and CDR2 are MNHEY and SVGAGI. From 500 ng total RNA, TCR beta cDNA was generated with a primer in the constant region. Nested multiplex PCR, run for three rounds with slightly modified ARM-PCR, yielded TCR beta libraries. Primers for the first two PCR rounds were TRBV1-TRBV30 forward primers and a C-beta reverse primer (around 10 cycles per round). TCRdb passed the multiplex PCR reads through MiXCR, listing each CDR3 protein once. Of about 180,000 distinct CDR3 sequences in the sample, 50% to 75% were seen once.

The V and J genes are TRBV6-5 and TRBJ1-3; D not resolved. The sample comprised peripheral blood. The sequence came from a middle-aged man with primary liver carcinoma and hepatitis B virus infection. DNA of the CDR3: TGTGCCAGCAGTTACTCGTCGGAGGCGAGCTCTGGAAACACCATATATTCT. Protein sequence: CASSYSSEASSGNTIYS.